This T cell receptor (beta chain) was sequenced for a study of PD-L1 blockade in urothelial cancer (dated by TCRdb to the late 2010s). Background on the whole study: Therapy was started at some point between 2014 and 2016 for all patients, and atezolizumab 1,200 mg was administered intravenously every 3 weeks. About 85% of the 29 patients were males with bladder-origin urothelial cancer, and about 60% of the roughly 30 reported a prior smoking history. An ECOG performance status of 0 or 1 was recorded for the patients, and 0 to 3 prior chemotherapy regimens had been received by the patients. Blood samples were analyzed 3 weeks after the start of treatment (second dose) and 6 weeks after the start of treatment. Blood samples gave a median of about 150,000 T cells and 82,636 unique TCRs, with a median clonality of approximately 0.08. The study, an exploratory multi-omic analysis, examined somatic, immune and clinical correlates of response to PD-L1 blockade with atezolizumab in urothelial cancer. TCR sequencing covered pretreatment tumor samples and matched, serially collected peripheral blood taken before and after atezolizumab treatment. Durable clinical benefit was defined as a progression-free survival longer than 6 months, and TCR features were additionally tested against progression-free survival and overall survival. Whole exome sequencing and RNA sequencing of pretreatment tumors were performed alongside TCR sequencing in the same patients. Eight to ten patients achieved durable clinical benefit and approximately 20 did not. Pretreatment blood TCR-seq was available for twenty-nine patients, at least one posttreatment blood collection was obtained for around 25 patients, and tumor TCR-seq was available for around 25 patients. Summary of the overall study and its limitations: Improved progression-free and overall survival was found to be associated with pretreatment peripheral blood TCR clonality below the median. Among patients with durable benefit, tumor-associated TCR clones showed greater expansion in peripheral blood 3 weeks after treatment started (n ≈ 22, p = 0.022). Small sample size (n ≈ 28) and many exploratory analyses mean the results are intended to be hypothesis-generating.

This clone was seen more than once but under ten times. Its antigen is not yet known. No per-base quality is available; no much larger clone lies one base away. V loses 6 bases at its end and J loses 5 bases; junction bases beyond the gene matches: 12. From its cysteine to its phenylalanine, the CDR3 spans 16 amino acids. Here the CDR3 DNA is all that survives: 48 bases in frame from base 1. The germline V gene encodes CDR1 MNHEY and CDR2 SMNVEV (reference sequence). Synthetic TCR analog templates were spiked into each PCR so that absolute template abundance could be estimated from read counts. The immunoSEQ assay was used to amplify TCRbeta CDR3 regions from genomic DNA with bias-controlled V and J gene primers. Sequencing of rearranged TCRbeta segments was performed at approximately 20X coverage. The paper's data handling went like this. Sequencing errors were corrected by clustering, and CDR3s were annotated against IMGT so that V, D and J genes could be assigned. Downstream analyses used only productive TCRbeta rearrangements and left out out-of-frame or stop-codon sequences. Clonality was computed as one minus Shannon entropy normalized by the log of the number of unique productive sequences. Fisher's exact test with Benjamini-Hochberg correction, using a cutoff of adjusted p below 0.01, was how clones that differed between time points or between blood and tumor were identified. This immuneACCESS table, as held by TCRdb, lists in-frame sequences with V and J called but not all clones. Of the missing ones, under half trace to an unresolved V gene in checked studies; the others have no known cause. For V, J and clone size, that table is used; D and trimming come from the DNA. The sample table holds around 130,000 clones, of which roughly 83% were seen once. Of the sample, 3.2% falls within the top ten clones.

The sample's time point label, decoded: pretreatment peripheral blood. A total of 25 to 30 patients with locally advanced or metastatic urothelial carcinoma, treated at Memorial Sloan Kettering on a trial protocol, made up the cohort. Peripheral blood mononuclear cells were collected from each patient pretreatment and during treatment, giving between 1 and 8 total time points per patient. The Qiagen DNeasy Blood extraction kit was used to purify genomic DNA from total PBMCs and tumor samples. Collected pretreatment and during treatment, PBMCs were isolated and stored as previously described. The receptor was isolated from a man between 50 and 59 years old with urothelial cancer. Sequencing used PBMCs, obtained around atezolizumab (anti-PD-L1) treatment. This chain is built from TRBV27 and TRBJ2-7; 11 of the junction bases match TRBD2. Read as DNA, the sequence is TGTGCCAGCAGCCCCATAGCGGGAGGGTCTATCCACGAGCAGTACTTC. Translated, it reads CASSPIAGGSIHEQYF.